The 5 T cell receptor beta chains given below trace back to one sample, sequenced in a study of shared T cell receptors in the human thymus. Using immunoSEQ multiplex PCR, the repertoire was profiled, and TCRdb retains in-frame clones only, with some absent. The sample records approximately 490,000 clones, more than 75% being singletons. The sample was also reused in another study, on human thymus T cells.

Sequencing used thymocytes. These receptors were obtained from a boy under three years old with a congenital heart defect.

The chain combines TRBV11-2 with TRBJ2-7; 11 bases match TRBD2. Germline V gene sequence: CDR1 SGHAT, CDR2 FQNNGV. With V trimmed by 6 bases and J by 7 bases, 8 bases remained unmatched. This CDR3 spans 14 amino acids. CDR3 nucleotide sequence: TGTGCCAGCAGTTGGACTAGCGGGTTGGGGGAGCAGTACTTC. This translates into CASSWTSGLGEQYF.

The rearrangement joins TRBV6-1 to TRBJ2-1, with D tentatively TRBD2 (5 bases). The V end was cut by 0 bases, the J end by 8 bases, with 20 bases between. CDR1 and CDR2 from the germline V gene are MNHNS and SASEGT. CDR3 size: 17 residues. The CDR3 region has the DNA TGTGCCAGCAGTGAAGCGCGCGCGGGCCTTGACACAGATGAGCAGTTCTTC. Translation gives CASSEARAGLDTDEQFF.

CDR3 sequence reads: CASSDFGYNEQFF. CDR3 sequence (DNA): TGTGCCAGCAGTGACTTCGGGTACAATGAGCAGTTCTTC. The rearrangement joins TRBV6-4 to TRBJ2-1; unclear D gene. CDR3 length equals 13 residues. Germline CDR1 and CDR2: MRHNA and SNTAGT. Trimming took 1 base from V and 4 from J, leaving 5 bases between them.

This clone was detected only a few times. The chain carries TRBV5-1 and TRBJ2-7; possible D gene TRBD1, 6 bases. The CDR3 sequence is 15 residues long. V was pared by 2 bases and J by 6 bases, with 18 bases between. Germline loops: CDR1 SGHRS, CDR2 YFSETQ. CDR3 bases: TGCGCCAGCAGCTTATCCGGGACACAATCGGGCGAGCAGTACTTC. It encodes CASSLSGTQSGEQYF.

The chain employs TRBV27 and TRBJ1-5; no definite D call. V lost 3 bases and J 4 bases, leaving 13 bases between the germline ends. Germline CDR1 reads MNHEY; CDR2 reads SMNVEV (reference sequence). This CDR3 region has 15 residues. CDR3 sequence (DNA): TGTGCCAGCAGTTTGATTCCGCAGGCGAATCAGCCCCAGCATTTT. It codes for CASSLIPQANQPQHF.